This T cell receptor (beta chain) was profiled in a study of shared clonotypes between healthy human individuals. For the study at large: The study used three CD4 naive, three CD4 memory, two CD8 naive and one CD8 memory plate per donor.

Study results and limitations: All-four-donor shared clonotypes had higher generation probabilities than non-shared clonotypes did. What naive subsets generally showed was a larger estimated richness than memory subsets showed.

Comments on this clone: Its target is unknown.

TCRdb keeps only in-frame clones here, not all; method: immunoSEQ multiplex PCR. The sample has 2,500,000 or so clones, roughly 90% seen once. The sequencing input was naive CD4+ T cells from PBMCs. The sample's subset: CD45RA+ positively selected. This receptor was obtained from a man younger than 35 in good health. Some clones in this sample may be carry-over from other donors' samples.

CDR3 region: CASRGRGRNTGELFF. DNA of the CDR3: TGTGCCAGCAGGGGGAGGGGCAGGAACACCGGGGAGCTGTTTTTT. This sequence joins TRBV6-5 and TRBJ2-2, with 7 bases aligning to TRBD2. This CDR3 spans 15 amino acids. The V gene end was trimmed by 6 bases and the J gene end by 1 base; junction bases not matched to a gene: 5. In germline, CDR1 is MNHEY, CDR2 SVGAGI.